The 15 T cell receptor beta chains given below trace back to one sample, sequenced in a study of T cells in Graves' hyperthyroidism and ophthalmopathy. The TCR beta CDR3 regions underwent amplification using RNA transcripts as the source. With the HTBI primer set, the TCR CDR3 went through a first round of RT-PCR. TCRdb itself ran the multiplex PCR reads through MiXCR, one entry per CDR3 protein. Seen here are about 400,000 distinct CDR3 sequences, more than 13% observed once, and the top ten hold approximately 29%. The material sequenced was blood. Receptor source: a woman aged 30 to 39 with Graves' hyperthyroidism.

This clonotype was detected many times. The chain's CDR3 is CASSSRALGTYNEQFF. The CDR3 nucleotides read TGTGCCAGCTCCAGTCGGGCCCTGGGTACCTACAATGAGCAGTTCTTC. This chain joins TRBV28 and TRBJ2-1; D uncertain. This CDR3 is built from 16 residues. Looked up from germline, CDR1 is MDHEN and CDR2 is SYDVKM. With 8 bases removed from V and 2 bases from J, the gap between germline ends came to 19 bases.

The sample holds many counts of this clonotype. V and J are TRBV5-1 and TRBJ2-2; D is ambiguous. CDR1 is SGHRS and CDR2 is YFSETQ in the germline V gene. V lost 2 bases and J 6 bases, leaving 11 bases between the germline ends. The CDR3 runs 14 residues. CDR3 in amino acids: CASSFQSWSGELFF. As DNA, the CDR3 is TGCGCCAGCAGCTTTCAGTCTTGGTCCGGGGAGCTGTTTTTT. The full variable domain, in which reference TRBV5-1 and TRBJ2-2 provide the parts outside the CDR3, is KAGVTQTPRYLIKTRGQQVTLSCSPISGHRSVSWYQQTPGQGLQFLFEYFSETQRNKGNFPGRFSGRQFSNSRSEMNVSTLELGDSALYLCASSFQSWSGELFFGEGSRLTVL.

V gene TRBV28 combines with J gene TRBJ2-1; TRBD1 aligns across 10 bases. V lost 5 bases, J lost 5 bases, and 6 bases stayed unmatched. The CDR3 runs to 15 residues. CDR1 is MDHEN and CDR2 is SYDVKM in the germline V gene. The CDR3 coding sequence is TGTGCCAGCAGTCGTCCCGGGACAGGGGACAATGAGCAGTTCTTC. Translation gives CASSRPGTGDNEQFF.

Note on this clonotype: One junction end does not reproduce the germline sequence, and a read error may be involved. This chain uses TRBV2 with TRBJ2-1, with no clear D. CDR1 is SNHLY, CDR2 FYNNEI, per germline. This CDR3 spans 12 amino acids. The CDR3 here is CASSTIYNGQFF. In nucleotides, the CDR3 is TGTGCCAGCAGTACGATTTACAATGGGCAGTTCTTC.

The V and J genes are TRBV30 and TRBJ2-7; D is undetermined. The germline gives CDR1 GTSNPN, CDR2 SVGIG (reference sequence). The CDR3 is made up of 13 amino acids. The V gene lost 1 base and the J gene lost 2 bases, with 9 bases spanning the gap. The chain's CDR3 is CAWSEGSTYEQYF. The CDR3, as DNA: TGTGCCTGGAGTGAGGGCTCGACCTACGAGCAGTACTTC.

This clonotype was seen ten or more times. This chain links TRBV3-1 with TRBJ2-7, with 7 bases fitting TRBD2. The CDR3 is 15 amino acids. V was clipped by 3 bases and J by 2 bases; unmatched bases: 7. Germline V gives CDR1 LGHDT, CDR2 YNNKEL (reference sequence). The CDR3 region is CASSHGGKKAYEQYF. The CDR3 DNA is TGTGCCAGCAGCCACGGGGGGAAGAAAGCCTACGAGCAGTACTTC.

The rearrangement uses TRBV29-1 and TRBJ2-1; D gene unclear. Trimming cost V 3 bases and J 2 bases, with 11 bases left between them. The CDR3 spans 14 residues. Germline V CDR1 and CDR2: SQVTM, ANQGSEA. CDR3 bases: TGCAGCGTTGAGCCCGGTTCTACCTACAATGAGCAGTTCTTC. It translates to CSVEPGSTYNEQFF.

There are many counts of this clonotype. The rearrangement links TRBV9 to TRBJ2-5; no definite D call. The CDR3 runs to 14 residues. CDR1 SGDLS and CDR2 YYNGEE come from the germline V gene. Trimming pared 0 bases from V and 0 bases from J, leaving 6 bases between. The CDR3 DNA follows: TGTGCCAGCAGCGTAGGCGCCTACCAAGAGACCCAGTACTTC. It codes for CASSVGAYQETQYF.

This clonotype was detected many times. The V call is TRBV3-1, the J call TRBJ2-1, with TRBD2 matching 11 bases. The germline gives CDR1 LGHDT, CDR2 YNNKEL (reference sequence). The CDR3 extends over 17 amino acids. Trimming removed 3 bases from V and 2 bases from J; junction bases left unmatched: 6. The CDR3 is CASSHGTSGGTYNEQFF. In DNA, the CDR3 is TGTGCCAGCAGCCATGGGACTAGCGGAGGGACCTACAATGAGCAGTTCTTC.

This clonotype came up many times. V and J are TRBV5-1 and TRBJ2-7; 9 positions match TRBD2. V shed 3 bases, J shed 6 bases, and the junction held 10 bases outside the gene matches. This CDR3 has 15 amino acids. The germline gives CDR1 SGHRS, CDR2 YFSETQ. The CDR3 sequence is CASSYNSGSSSEQYF. CDR3 nucleotides: TGCGCCAGCAGCTACAATAGCGGGAGCTCGTCCGAGCAGTACTTC.

CDR3: CASTIAGWYNEQFF. The CDR3, as DNA: TGTGCCAGCACCATAGCGGGATGGTACAATGAGCAGTTCTTC. The V gene is TRBV6-1, the J gene TRBJ2-1, with 8 bases identical to TRBD2. In germline, CDR1 is MNHNS, CDR2 SASEGT. The V segment lost 7 bases and the J segment 4 bases; nucleotides outside the gene matches: 6. CDR3 size: 14 residues.

For this clonotype: Since a much larger clone is just one base distant, this may be a read error. The chain is built from TRBV28 and TRBJ2-1; 11 nucleotides align to TRBD2. From germline, CDR1 is MDHEN and CDR2 SYDVKM. The CDR3 length is 15 residues. CDR3 DNA sequence: TGTGCCAGCAGTCAGAGACTAGCGGGAACCAATGGGCAGTTCTTC. Amino acid sequence: CASSQRLAGTNGQFF.

This clonotype was seen at least ten times. The rearrangement links TRBV28 to TRBJ2-3; D is uncertain. The CDR3 runs 12 residues. V was shortened by 6 bases and J by 1 base, with 5 bases between the two germline ends. Germline V gene data show CDR1 as MDHEN and CDR2 as SYDVKM. The CDR3 spells CASSSRTDTQYF. The CDR3 DNA reads as TGTGCCAGCAGCTCACGCACAGATACGCAGTATTTT.

This clonotype came up many times. The chain has TRBV29-1 and TRBJ2-7; 8 bases are a match to TRBD2. The J segment lost 4 bases and the V segment lost 7 bases, leaving 6 bases of the junction unmatched. This CDR3 has 12 amino acids. From germline, CDR1 is SQVTM and CDR2 ANQGSEA. The CDR3 DNA reads TGCAGCGCCCAACCTAGCGGGTACGAGCAGTACTTC. Translation gives CSAQPSGYEQYF.

J is TRBJ1-5 and V is TRBV4-1; D is unclear. Germline CDR1 MGHRA, CDR2 YSYEKL. This CDR3 region has 14 residues. V was trimmed by 1 base and J by 5 bases, leaving 9 bases between them. CDR3 in amino acids: CASSQVGGYQPQHF. DNA of the CDR3: TGCGCCAGCAGCCAAGTAGGAGGGTATCAGCCCCAGCATTTT.